Here is one T cell receptor (beta chain) with its context. Amplification of TCR beta CDR3 regions used RNA transcripts. RT-PCR with HTBI primers came first, then second-round multiplex PCR. TCRdb reanalysed the multiplex PCR reads using MiXCR and keeps one entry per CDR3 protein. The repertoire includes 650,000 to 900,000 distinct CDR3 sequences, roughly 40% of them detected once, and around 40% sits in the top ten. This sample is drawn from a study of Graves' ophthalmopathy and Graves' hyperthyroidism. J gave up 5 bases and V 5 bases, and 6 bases lay outside the gene matches. This CDR3 comprises 13 residues. Germline V gives CDR1 SEHNR, CDR2 FQNEAQ (reference sequence). Moderate-to-severe activity, CAS ≥3, NOSPECS ≥4 and a duration under 3 months were seen in donors with ophthalmopathy. Symptoms, serum thyroxine and TRAb, thyroid ultrasound, and orbital computed tomography formed the diagnostic basis.

The TCR originated in an adult man with Graves' ophthalmopathy. Sequenced sample: peripheral blood. The chain uses TRBV7-9 and TRBJ2-7; 7 bases are a match to TRBD1. CDR3 coding DNA: TGTGCCAGCAGCCGATTGACAGGGCACGAGCAGTACTTC. Translation gives CASSRLTGHEQYF.